This TCR beta chain was obtained from a study of CD8 T cells in Susac syndrome. Study-wide context: Patients with Susac syndrome were therapy-naive, taking corticosteroids, with some also receiving intravenous immunoglobulin, or taking intravenous immunoglobulin alone at the time their blood was drawn. Study conclusions and caveats: The CD4+ T cell repertoires from Susac syndrome exhibited no clonal expansion.

A quantity of roughly 0.5 to 1 ug RNA underwent reverse transcription using random hexamers. By means of immunoSEQ multiplex PCR, TCR beta CDR3 spanning 54 Vbeta and 13 Jbeta underwent amplification. TCRdb itself ran the immunoSEQ multiplex PCR reads through MiXCR, one entry per CDR3 protein. In the table there are under 200,000 distinct CDR3 sequences, 90% to 97% of which are singletons. Per the germline V gene, CDR1 is GTSNPN and CDR2 is SVGIG (reference sequence). V gave up 5 bases and J gave up 1 base, with 8 bases separating them. This CDR3 contains 12 residues. The authors negatively isolated CD8+ and CD4+ T cells and FACS-enriched TEMRA cells. Notes on this clonotype: The antigen remains undetermined.

The sequenced sample consisted of CD4+ T cells from PBMCs. The receptor comes from a human donor with Susac syndrome. The chain couples TRBV30 to TRBJ1-1; D remains unclear. CDR3 sequence reads: CAWGLQNTEAFF. CDR3 coding DNA: TGTGCCTGGGGACTCCAGAACACTGAAGCTTTCTTT.